These 25 T cell receptor beta chains came from one sample sequenced in a study of a mutant IDH1 vaccine in newly diagnosed glioma. Time point defined: week 23, last vaccination. Doses comprised 300 ug of mutant IDH1 20-mer peptide each, plus topical imiquimod. Antigens for these TCRs are unknown. Clones were sequenced by immunoSEQ multiplex PCR, and TCRdb holds only the in-frame ones, with some missing. This table has 45,000 to 65,000 clones, 81% appearing once. Sequences were derived from PBMCs, sampled from a glioma patient whose treatment included an IDH1 peptide vaccine. All receptors come from a woman in her forties with glioma. Some clones in this sample may be carry-over from other donors' samples.

This chain joins TRBV7-8 and TRBJ2-7; D not resolved. With 0 bases removed from V and 1 base from J, the gap between germline ends came to 7 bases. The CDR3 consists of 14 residues. The germline V gene encodes CDR1 SGHVS and CDR2 FQNEAQ. CDR3 region: CASSLAGVSYEQYF. The DNA of the CDR3 is TGTGCCAGCAGCTTAGCAGGAGTTTCCTACGAGCAGTACTTC.

The V call is TRBV5-5, the J call TRBJ1-4; weak D call: TRBD1 (6 bases). V dropped 4 bases and J dropped 7 bases, with 8 bases sitting between them. The CDR3 is made up of 12 amino acids. The germline V gene has CDR1 SGHKS and CDR2 YYEKEE (reference sequence). In DNA form, the CDR3 reads TGTGCCAGCAGCCCACAGGGTGAAAAACTGTTTTTT. It is translated as CASSPQGEKLFF.

This chain joins TRBV30 and TRBJ1-2; 8 bases are a match to TRBD1. With V trimmed by 2 bases and J by 5 bases, 4 bases remained unmatched. This CDR3 contains 13 residues. Germline CDR1 and CDR2: GTSNPN and SVGIG (reference sequence). CDR3: CAWSPRTGYGYTF. The DNA of the CDR3 is TGTGCCTGGAGTCCCCGGACAGGGTATGGCTACACCTTC.

CDR3 amino acids: CASSQRSGGNNTGELFF. For the CDR3, the DNA is TGTGCCAGCAGTCAACGTAGCGGGGGGAATAACACCGGGGAGCTGTTTTTT. The J gene is TRBJ2-2, the V gene TRBV6-9; 10 positions agree with TRBD2. This CDR3 has 17 amino acids. With 5 bases clipped from V and 2 bases from J, the junction kept 8 bases outside the gene matches. Germline V gene lookup returns CDR1 MNHGY and CDR2 SVAAGI.

The chain is built from TRBV2 and TRBJ2-1; D may be TRBD2 (5 bases). The CDR3 covers 13 residues. V was trimmed by 2 bases and J by 5 bases, leaving 7 bases between them. Germline-derived CDR1 and CDR2 are SNHLY and FYNNEI. CDR3 in amino acids: CASSELLDNEQFF. CDR3 nucleotide sequence: TGTGCCAGCAGTGAACTACTAGACAATGAGCAGTTCTTC.

The gene calls are TRBV6-5 and TRBJ1-2; weak D call: TRBD1 (5 bases). The CDR3 totals 11 residues. V was clipped by 7 bases and J by 8 bases, with 11 bases between them. Germline-derived CDR1 and CDR2 are MNHEY and SVGAGI. The CDR3 region is CASNQRGGYTF. CDR3 nucleotides: TGTGCCAGCAACCAACGGGGGGGCTACACCTTC.

The J gene is TRBJ2-7, the V gene TRBV20-1; D is uncertain. There are 11 residues in the CDR3. Per germline, CDR1 DFQATT and CDR2 SNEGSKA (reference sequence). The CDR3 DNA sequence: TGCAGCACGGTTGGAGACTACGAGCAGTACTTC. It yields the protein CSTVGDYEQYF.

The chain links TRBV19 to TRBJ1-2; D call uncertain. There are 14 residues in the CDR3. Looked up from germline, CDR1 is LNHDA and CDR2 is SQIVND (reference sequence). Trimming pared 2 bases from V and 2 bases from J, leaving 9 bases between. CDR3 nucleotide sequence: TGTGCCAGTAGTATACTCGGTCTAAACTATGGCTACACCTTC. It codes for CASSILGLNYGYTF.

The chain joins TRBV5-6 to TRBJ2-1; 9 bases match TRBD2. The CDR3 sequence is 15 residues long. Germline V lookup: CDR1 SGHDT, CDR2 YYEEEE. Trimming cost V 2 bases and J 4 bases; bases outside gene matches: 4. As DNA, the CDR3 is TGTGCCAGCAGCTTCTGGCGGGGGGGTTACAATGAGCAGTTCTTC. This encodes CASSFWRGGYNEQFF.

V is TRBV5-1 and J is TRBJ2-3, with TRBD2 identical over 8 bases. The V and J ends lost 3 bases and 6 bases, in that order; junction bases with no gene match: 9. This CDR3 contains 15 residues. CDR1 and CDR2 (germline): SGHRS, YFSETQ. CDR3 DNA sequence: TGCGCCAGCAGCTCTAGCGGGTCTGAGGGTGATACGCAGTATTTT. Protein: CASSSSGSEGDTQYF.

This clone has only a few counts. Germline is not matched at one junction end, which may reflect a read error. The genes are TRBV7-7 and TRBJ2-5; 8 bases align to TRBD2. The CDR3 is 14 residues long. Germline CDR1 and CDR2: SSHAT and FNYEAQ (reference sequence). CDR3 in amino acids: CASSLAGLQETQYF. In DNA, the CDR3 is TGTGCTAGCAGCTTAGCGGGGCTCCAAGAGACCCAGTACTTC. Full variable domain (remainder filled in from reference TRBV7-7 and TRBJ2-5): GAGVSQSPRYKVTKRGQDVTLRCDPISSHATLYWYQQALGQGPEFLTYFNYEAQPDKSGLPSDRFSAERPEGSISTLTIQRTEQRDSAMYRCASSLAGLQETQYFGPGTRLLVL.

The rearrangement uses TRBV10-1 and TRBJ2-5; D perhaps matches TRBD2 (6 bases). In germline, CDR1 is WNHNN, CDR2 SYGVQD (reference sequence). The ends were cut back, 0 bases at V and 5 bases at J, with 13 bases in the middle. This CDR3 region has 15 residues. CDR3 loop: CASSESLLAGETQYF. The CDR3 DNA sequence: TGCGCCAGCAGTGAGTCGTTACTAGCTGGGGAGACCCAGTACTTC.

This rearrangement joins TRBV10-3 to TRBJ2-5; weak D call: TRBD1 (6 bases). There are 13 residues in the CDR3. The germline CDR1 and CDR2 sequences are ENHRY and SYGVKD. The V end lost 6 bases, the J end lost 2 bases, and 10 bases lay between the germline ends. CDR3 residues: CAIRQGPQETQYF. In DNA, the CDR3 is TGTGCCATCAGACAGGGACCGCAAGAGACCCAGTACTTC.

As DNA, the CDR3 is TGTGCCACTAGGGACAGGGACCTCCGCGGAAACACCATATATTTT. This sequence encodes CATRDRDLRGNTIYF. The chain carries TRBV15 and TRBJ1-3; 9 bases are shared with TRBD1. This CDR3 has 15 residues. Germline CDR1 LNHNV, CDR2 YYDKDF (reference sequence). V was pared by 9 bases and J by 4 bases, with 10 bases of the junction left unmatched. Filled out from reference TRBV15 and TRBJ1-3, the complete variable domain reads DAMVIQNPRYQVTQFGKPVTLSCSQTLNHNVMYWYQQKSSQAPKLLFHYYDKDFNNEADTPDNFQSRRPNTSFCFLDIRSPGLGDTAMYLCATRDRDLRGNTIYFGEGSWLTVV.

The CDR3: CASSRQGSEQFF. CDR3 nucleotides: TGCGCCAGCAGCCGACAGGGTTCCGAGCAGTTCTTC. V gene TRBV5-1 combines with J gene TRBJ2-1; 7 nucleotides match TRBD1. This CDR3 is 12 amino acids long. Losses at the gene ends were 4 bases for V and 10 bases for J; bases not matched to a gene: 5. Germline CDR1 is SGHRS and CDR2 is YFSETQ.

The V and J genes are TRBV9 and TRBJ2-1; 7 bases align to TRBD2. Germline CDR1 and CDR2: SGDLS and YYNGEE. The CDR3 has 15 amino acids. V was pared by 2 bases and J by 2 bases, with 4 bases of the junction left unmatched. CDR3 DNA: TGTGCCAGCAGCGTTCTAAGCGGGACCTACAATGAGCAGTTCTTC. The encoded protein is CASSVLSGTYNEQFF.

The chain uses TRBV13 and TRBJ1-6; the match to TRBD1 covers 8 bases. Germline CDR1 and CDR2: PRHDT and FYEKMQ (reference sequence). CDR3 size: 17 residues. V shed 4 bases and J 6 bases; nucleotides not matched to a gene: 11. CDR3 protein: CASSSNLDRAGNSPLHF. The CDR3 DNA sequence: TGTGCCAGCAGCTCCAACCTGGACAGGGCCGGTAATTCACCCCTCCACTTT.

The CDR3 loop is CAISGLQGYEQYF. The CDR3 region has the DNA TGTGCCATCAGTGGACTCCAGGGGTACGAGCAGTACTTC. The rearrangement links TRBV10-3 to TRBJ2-7, with a weak D call TRBD1 (6 bases). CDR1 and CDR2 from the germline V gene are ENHRY and SYGVKD. This CDR3 is 13 amino acids long. Trimming removed 4 bases from V and 4 bases from J, with 11 bases in between.

The genes are TRBV5-6 and TRBJ2-3; D gene unclear. Germline loops: CDR1 SGHDT, CDR2 YYEEEE. V dropped 3 bases and J dropped 4 bases, with 12 bases sitting between them. The CDR3 is made up of 14 amino acids. CDR3 protein: CASSSESASDTQYF. CDR3 bases: TGTGCCAGCAGCTCGGAGAGTGCGTCAGATACGCAGTATTTT.

This clone was counted a few times. The CDR3 DNA reads as TGCGCCAGCAGCCAAGTGGCGAACACTGAAGCTTTCTTT. This translates into CASSQVANTEAFF. The V gene is TRBV4-1, the J gene TRBJ1-1; no clear D. Trimming pared 1 base from V and 1 base from J, leaving 4 bases between. The CDR3 is 13 amino acids. Germline-derived CDR1 and CDR2 are MGHRA and YSYEKL.

The CDR3 reads CASSPRGYSSYEQYF. In nucleotides, the CDR3 is TGCGCCAGCAGCCCTAGAGGGTATAGCTCCTACGAGCAGTACTTC. The chain combines TRBV4-3 with TRBJ2-7; D possibly corresponds to TRBD2 (5 bases). The CDR3 contains 15 residues. Per the germline V gene, CDR1 is LGHNA and CDR2 is YSLEER. V was pared by 4 bases and J by 0 bases, with 13 bases between.

This chain joins TRBV30 and TRBJ2-7; TRBD1 matches 9 bases. Losses at the gene ends were 1 base for V and 4 bases for J; bases not matched to a gene: 5. Germline loops: CDR1 GTSNPN, CDR2 SVGIG (reference sequence). The CDR3 consists of 14 residues. The CDR3 nucleotides are TGTGCCTGGAGTGCTCCCGGGACAGGGTACGAGCAGTACTTC. Translation: CAWSAPGTGYEQYF.

The gene calls are TRBV7-8 and TRBJ1-1, with unresolved D. This CDR3 region has 15 residues. Trimming removed 1 base at V and 0 bases at J, with 9 bases between. Germline values: CDR1 SGHVS, CDR2 FQNEAQ. Here the CDR3 DNA reads TGTGCCAGCAGCTTAGTGGGCCAGATGAACACTGAAGCTTTCTTT. This encodes CASSLVGQMNTEAFF. The entire variable domain, with the rest obtained from reference TRBV7-8 and TRBJ1-1, is as follows: GAGVSQSPRYKVAKRGQDVALRCDPISGHVSLFWYQQALGQGPEFLTYFQNEAQLDKSGLPSDRFFAERPEGSVSTLKIQRTQQEDSAVYLCASSLVGQMNTEAFFGQGTRLTVV.

V gene TRBV27 combines with J gene TRBJ1-1, with a possible D match to TRBD1 (6 bases). This CDR3 has 15 residues. The germline V gene encodes CDR1 MNHEY and CDR2 SMNVEV (reference sequence). The ends were cut back, 2 bases at V and 5 bases at J, with 15 bases in the middle. In DNA, the CDR3 is TGTGCCAGCAGTTTACCCCCGGGGGGCAAGACTGAAGCTTTCTTT. As protein: CASSLPPGGKTEAFF.

J is TRBJ1-2 and V is TRBV6-6; D is uncertain. The CDR3 length is 10 residues. CDR1 and CDR2 (germline): MNHNY, SVGAGI (reference sequence). The V gene lost 6 bases and the J gene lost 4 bases, with 3 bases spanning the gap. Written as DNA, the CDR3 is TGTGCCAGCAGGCTCTATGGCTACACCTTC. This codes for CASRLYGYTF.